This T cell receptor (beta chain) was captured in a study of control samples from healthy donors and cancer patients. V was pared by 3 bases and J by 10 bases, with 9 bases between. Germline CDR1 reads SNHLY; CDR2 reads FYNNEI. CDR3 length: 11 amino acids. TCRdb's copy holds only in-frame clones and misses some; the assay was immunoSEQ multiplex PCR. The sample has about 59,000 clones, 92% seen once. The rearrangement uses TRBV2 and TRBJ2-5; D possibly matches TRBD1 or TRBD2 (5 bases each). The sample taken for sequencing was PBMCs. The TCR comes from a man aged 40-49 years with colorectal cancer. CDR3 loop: CASSDFGGQYF. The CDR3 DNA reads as TGTGCCAGCAGTGATTTTGGGGGCCAGTACTTC.